The next 25 T cell receptor beta chains were all read from a single sample in a study of response to subunit inactivated influenza vaccine. TCRdb ran MiXCR on the RT-PCR reads and lists one entry per CDR3 protein. Of some 570,000 distinct CDR3 sequences listed, around 11% are singletons. These records were also assigned to another study, of T cells expressing NK-cell markers. That source notes: What made the TCR beta cDNA was 5'RACE template switching with UMIs.

The source material was PBMCs from blood, sampled on the day of vaccination. The source of these receptors is a man aged 45-65 years who received an inactivated influenza vaccine.

The chain links TRBV5-1 to TRBJ2-7; TRBD2 might be the D (6 bases). This CDR3 is built from 14 residues. CDR1 is SGHRS, CDR2 YFSETQ, per germline. Trimming took 2 bases from V and 5 from J, leaving 14 bases between them. CDR3: CASSFSGGGDEQYF. The CDR3 DNA is TGCGCCAGCAGCTTTTCCGGGGGTGGGGACGAGCAGTACTTC. Looking up the rest from reference TRBV5-1 and TRBJ2-7 gives the full variable domain: KAGVTQTPRYLIKTRGQQVTLSCSPISGHRSVSWYQQTPGQGLQFLFEYFSETQRNKGNFPGRFSGRQFSNSRSEMNVSTLELGDSALYLCASSFSGGGDEQYFGPGTRLTVT.

The chain is built from TRBV11-1 and TRBJ2-1; 7 bases are shared with TRBD2. Trimming took 0 bases from V and 0 from J; bases not matched to a gene: 5. Germline V gene data show CDR1 as SGHAT and CDR2 as FQDESV (reference sequence). This CDR3 region has 17 residues. The CDR3 region is CASSLARAGASYNEQFF. CDR3 bases: TGTGCCAGCAGCTTAGCACGGGCGGGAGCCTCCTACAATGAGCAGTTCTTC.

This chain connects TRBV7-2 to TRBJ1-2; no reliable D call. This CDR3 region has 15 residues. Per germline, CDR1 SGHTA and CDR2 FQGNSA. Trimming cost V 1 base and J 4 bases, with 13 bases left between them. Written as DNA, the CDR3 is TGTGCCAGCAGCTTAGTTAAGGGAATTTCCTATGGCTACACCTTC. It encodes CASSLVKGISYGYTF.

The chain employs TRBV5-1 and TRBJ2-7; D is undetermined. Germline loops: CDR1 SGHRS, CDR2 YFSETQ. This CDR3 contains 14 residues. Trimming left V 0 bases short and J 5 bases short, with 12 bases between. The CDR3 bases are TGCGCCAGCAGCTTGGCGCAGCTTAGCCACGAGCAGTACTTC. Protein sequence: CASSLAQLSHEQYF.

V is TRBV6-2 or TRBV6-3 and J is TRBJ1-5; D might be TRBD1 (5 bases). Per germline, CDR1 MNHEY and CDR2 SVGEGT. The CDR3 runs to 15 residues. V was trimmed by 6 bases and J by 3 bases, leaving 15 bases between them. The CDR3 loop is CASRERGRVNQPQHF. CDR3 DNA sequence: TGTGCCAGCAGAGAGAGGGGAAGAGTCAATCAGCCCCAGCATTTT.

The chain is built from TRBV19 and TRBJ1-5; TRBD1 matches at 9 bases. V trimming: 6 bases; J trimming: 5 bases; junction bases outside the gene matches: 8. From germline, CDR1 is LNHDA and CDR2 SQIVND (reference sequence). CDR3 length: 15 residues. The CDR3 DNA reads TGTGCCAGTAGAGAGGGGACAGGGTTGCATCAGCCCCAGCATTTT. This codes for CASREGTGLHQPQHF.

The J gene is TRBJ2-7, the V gene TRBV7-9, with D possibly TRBD2 on 6 matching bases. The CDR3 totals 13 residues. Germline V gene lookup returns CDR1 SEHNR and CDR2 FQNEAQ (reference sequence). Between the trimmed V and J ends, which lost 2 bases and 4 bases, there was a span of 9 bases. DNA of the CDR3: TGTGCCAGCAGCTTACGGGACTTTTACGAGCAGTACTTC. Its protein is CASSLRDFYEQYF.

The J gene is TRBJ2-5, the V gene TRBV11-2; D gene uncertain. V was trimmed by 5 bases and J by 5 bases, leaving 9 bases between them. The germline V gene encodes CDR1 SGHAT and CDR2 FQNNGV. The CDR3 runs 12 residues. The CDR3 DNA follows: TGTGCCAGCAGCCAGGCGGCGGAGACCCAGTACTTC. Residues: CASSQAAETQYF.

The rearrangement links TRBV24-1 to TRBJ2-2; a weak D match, TRBD1 (6 bases). The CDR3 extends over 15 amino acids. Between the trimmed V and J ends, which lost 6 bases and 4 bases, there was a span of 14 bases. CDR1 is KGHDR, CDR2 SFDVKD, per germline. The CDR3 DNA follows: TGTGCCACCAGTACCAACAGGGCCAGCACCGGGGAGCTGTTTTTT. This sequence encodes CATSTNRASTGELFF.

This clonotype showed up just a few times. This sequence joins TRBV5-1 and TRBJ2-7, with D maybe TRBD1 (6 bases). The germline V and J ends were trimmed by 0 bases and 5 bases, with 21 bases remaining between them. Germline V CDR1 and CDR2: SGHRS, YFSETQ. This CDR3 has 17 residues. The CDR3 here is CASSLATGWGRVDEQYF. In nucleotides, the CDR3 is TGCGCCAGCAGCTTGGCTACAGGGTGGGGAAGGGTCGACGAGCAGTACTTC.

This clonotype occurred many times. V and J are TRBV29-1 and TRBJ2-7; 12 bases line up with TRBD2. The trim removed 6 bases at V and 3 bases at J, leaving 0 bases unmatched. The CDR3 has 12 amino acids. Germline CDR1 SQVTM, CDR2 ANQGSEA. CDR3 coding DNA: TGCAGCGTGACTAGCGGGAGCTACGAGCAGTACTTC. Translation gives CSVTSGSYEQYF.

The chain joins TRBV28 to TRBJ2-7; D may be TRBD1 or TRBD2 (6 bases each). Deletions cut 2 bases from V and 4 bases from J, with 12 bases between. From germline, CDR1 is MDHEN and CDR2 SYDVKM. CDR3 size: 14 residues. As DNA, the CDR3 is TGTGCCAGCAGTTTACACAGGGCGGGATACGAGCAGTACTTC. As protein: CASSLHRAGYEQYF. The whole variable domain, filled in from reference TRBV28 and TRBJ2-7, reads DVKVTQSSRYLVKRTGEKVFLECVQDMDHENMFWYRQDPGLGLRLIYFSYDVKMKEKGDIPEGYSVSREKKERFSLILESASTNQTSMYLCASSLHRAGYEQYFGPGTRLTVT.

J is TRBJ2-1 and V is TRBV12-3 or TRBV12-4; maybe TRBD2 (6 bases). The CDR3 has 15 residues. V was pared by 5 bases and J by 8 bases, with 19 bases between. In nucleotides, the CDR3 is TGTGCCAGCAGTGGCGACGGGCTAGGGAGGTATGAGCAGTTCTTC. Protein: CASSGDGLGRYEQFF.

The chain employs TRBV18 and TRBJ1-4; tentative D call: TRBD1 (5 bases). V was clipped by 3 bases and J by 8 bases, with 19 bases between them. CDR1 is KGHSH, CDR2 LQKENI, per germline. CDR3 length equals 16 residues. The CDR3 loop reads CASSPAGRGPSEKLFF. The CDR3 DNA is TGTGCCAGCTCACCTGCAGGGAGAGGTCCAAGCGAAAAACTGTTTTTT.

The rearrangement joins TRBV11-1 to TRBJ1-1; TRBD1 agrees at 9 bases. The CDR3 is made up of 18 amino acids. Germline CDR1 and CDR2: SGHAT and FQDESV (reference sequence). The V gene end was trimmed by 5 bases and the J gene end by 1 base; junction bases not matched to a gene: 14. The CDR3 nucleotides read TGTGCCAGCAGCCGCCCCGGGACAGGGTATGGGGGGAACACTGAAGCTTTCTTT. It codes for CASSRPGTGYGGNTEAFF.

The chain recombines TRBV6-1 with TRBJ1-1; no clear D gene. This CDR3 contains 13 residues. The germline gives CDR1 MNHNS, CDR2 SASEGT. Trimming pared 6 bases from V and 4 bases from J, leaving 12 bases between. CDR3 protein: CASSPGWFTEAFF. CDR3 bases: TGTGCCAGCAGCCCCGGTTGGTTCACTGAAGCTTTCTTT.

This clonotype appeared a few times. The gene calls are TRBV29-1 and TRBJ2-7; 10 bases are shared with TRBD1. CDR1 and CDR2 from the germline V gene are SQVTM and ANQGSEA. This CDR3 has 15 amino acids. V was clipped by 2 bases and J by 2 bases; unmatched bases: 6. For the CDR3, the DNA is TGCAGCGTTGAATTGGTGACAGGGGGCCCCTACGAGCAGTACTTC. This translates into CSVELVTGGPYEQYF.

The V gene is TRBV3-1, the J gene TRBJ2-7, with a weak D call TRBD2 (5 bases). V shed 0 bases and J shed 5 bases, with 8 bases lying between them. CDR3 length: 13 residues. In germline, CDR1 is LGHDT, CDR2 YNNKEL (reference sequence). CDR3 residues: CASSQELVNEQYF. The CDR3 coding sequence is TGTGCCAGCAGCCAAGAACTAGTTAACGAGCAGTACTTC.

This clonotype was detected only a few times. CDR3 nucleotide sequence: TGTGCCAGCAGCCAGGCGGGGGCTCCCTACGAGCAGTACTTC. Protein: CASSQAGAPYEQYF. V gene TRBV3-1 combines with J gene TRBJ2-7; D may be TRBD2 (7 bases). The V gene's germline CDR1 is LGHDT and CDR2 YNNKEL (reference sequence). Trimming stripped 3 bases from V and 2 bases from J, with 11 bases between. The CDR3 runs to 14 residues.

This clonotype has only a few counts. The rearrangement links TRBV14 to TRBJ2-2; possibly TRBD1 for D (5 bases). The ends were cut back, 5 bases at V and 6 bases at J, with 19 bases in the middle. This CDR3 region has 16 residues. Germline V CDR1 and CDR2: SGHDN, FVKESK. As DNA, the CDR3 is TGTGCCAGCAGCTACATGCAGGGCTTTTCTGCCGGGGAGCTGTTTTTT. Translation gives CASSYMQGFSAGELFF.

This clonotype has a count of ten or more. The V call is TRBV24-1, the J call TRBJ2-7; no reliable D call. CDR1 is KGHDR and CDR2 is SFDVKD in the germline V gene. This CDR3 has 11 amino acids. Between the trimmed V and J ends, which lost 2 bases and 7 bases, there was a span of 5 bases. Here the CDR3 reads CATSDSVEQYF. CDR3 DNA sequence: TGTGCCACCAGTGATTCAGTAGAGCAGTACTTC.

This clonotype was detected only a few times. The germline gene is not matched at one end of the junction; a read error may be the cause. This chain uses TRBV7-2 with TRBJ2-1, with 7 positions matching TRBD2. CDR1 and CDR2 (germline): SGHTA, FQGNSA. This CDR3 spans 15 amino acids. The CDR3 sequence is CASSLSTLTGGPIIF. The DNA for the CDR3 is TGTGCCAGCAGCTTATCGACCCTGACGGGAGGCCCGATCATCTTC.

Points on this clonotype: One end of the junction fails to match germline, which may point to a read error. This chain uses TRBV6-2 or TRBV6-3 with TRBJ2-2, with TRBD1 matching 7 bases. The CDR3 is 16 residues long. CDR1 is MNHEY, CDR2 SVGEGT, per germline. The CDR3 DNA follows: TGTGCCAGCCGTTATCCCGGGACAGCGAACACCGGGGAGCTGTTTTTT. Its protein is CASRYPGTANTGELFF.

This clonotype was seen repeatedly, ten times or more. The chain employs TRBV27 and TRBJ1-5; D perhaps matches TRBD1 (6 bases). CDR3 size: 15 residues. Trimming left V 0 bases short and J 4 bases short, with 10 bases between. CDR1 is MNHEY, CDR2 SMNVEV, per germline (reference sequence). CDR3 amino acids: CASSLSQGGNQPQHF. Written as DNA, the CDR3 is TGTGCCAGCAGTTTATCACAGGGCGGGAATCAGCCCCAGCATTTT.

This clonotype appeared a few times. V and J are TRBV20-1 and TRBJ2-7, with 11 bases aligning to TRBD2. Germline assignment: CDR1 DFQATT and CDR2 SNEGSKA (reference sequence). The ends lost 0 bases at V and 3 bases at J; junction bases unmatched: 10. This CDR3 region has 17 residues. In DNA form, the CDR3 reads TGCAGTGCTAGAGATCGTGCTAGCGGGAGGACCTTCTACGAGCAGTACTTC. Translation: CSARDRASGRTFYEQYF.